The sequence of this T cell receptor beta chain was determined in a study of T-cell memory formation after mild COVID-19. This clonotype was seen repeatedly, ten times or more. V dropped 4 bases and J dropped 7 bases, with 8 bases sitting between them. There are 12 residues in the CDR3. Germline CDR1 is MDHEN and CDR2 is SYDVKM. TCRdb recomputed calls from the 5' RACE reads with MiXCR, one row per CDR3 protein. The sample contains roughly 300,000 distinct CDR3 sequences, 15% to 20% of which appear only once. The material sequenced was PBMCs or a T cell subset sorted from them (not recorded which). This TCR came from a man aged 18-30 years who had mild COVID-19 (a few samples of this study predate the infection). Cell type and time point are not known. V usage is TRBV28 and J usage is TRBJ1-5; D gene uncertain. CDR3 loop: CASSYYRQPQHF. The CDR3 DNA is TGTGCCAGCAGTTATTACCGGCAGCCCCAGCATTTT.